The 5 T cell receptor beta chains in this list originate from one sample, sequenced in a study of control samples from healthy donors and cancer patients. Here immunoSEQ multiplex PCR was the method, and the copy in TCRdb shows in-frame clones only, minus some. The sample lists 85,000 to 90,000 clones, approximately 81% occurring once. The specimen was blood. The origin of the receptors is a woman between 35 and 50 years old in good health.

The V and J genes are TRBV5-6 and TRBJ2-5, with TRBD2 as a possible D gene (5 bases). The CDR3 has 16 amino acids. Trimming shortened V by 4 bases and J by 2 bases, and 18 bases separated the two germline ends. Germline lookup yields CDR1 SGHDT and CDR2 YYEEEE. CDR3 loop: CASSRAKGLLQETQYF. DNA of the CDR3: TGTGCCAGCAGCCGAGCCAAAGGACTGCTACAAGAGACCCAGTACTTC.

The rearrangement joins TRBV18 to TRBJ2-7, with D possibly matching TRBD1 (5 bases). CDR3 length equals 14 residues. Trimming pared 8 bases from V and 1 base from J, leaving 15 bases between. The germline V gene encodes CDR1 KGHSH and CDR2 LQKENI. CDR3 in DNA: TGTGCCAGCGCCAGGGCGGCGCAATCCTACGAGCAGTACTTC. Its protein product is CASARAAQSYEQYF. The full variable domain, its missing parts supplied by reference TRBV18 and TRBJ2-7, is NAGVMQNPRHLVRRRGQEARLRCSPMKGHSHVYWYRQLPEEGLKFMVYLQKENIIDESGMPKERFSAEFPKEGPSILRIQQVVRGDSAAYFCASARAAQSYEQYFGPGTRLTVT.

V is TRBV5-1 and J is TRBJ1-6; D possibly corresponds to TRBD1 (5 bases). CDR3 length: 17 residues. Germline CDR1 reads SGHRS; CDR2 reads YFSETQ. V shed 1 base and J shed 13 bases, with 24 bases lying between them. The CDR3 bases are TGCGCCAGCAGCTTGTTTCCCACCGGGACGGTTATGTCCCCCCTCCACTTT. Protein sequence: CASSLFPTGTVMSPLHF.

V usage is TRBV19 and J usage is TRBJ2-7, with D possibly matching TRBD1 (5 bases). There are 14 residues in the CDR3. V was shortened by 6 bases and J by 0 bases, with 12 bases between the two germline ends. Germline loops: CDR1 LNHDA, CDR2 SQIVND (reference sequence). The CDR3 DNA sequence: TGTGCCAGTAGCTATACGACAGCCTCCTACGAGCAGTACTTC. Protein: CASSYTTASYEQYF.

CDR3: CASSGAGGPTDTQYF. The CDR3 coding sequence is TGTGCCAGCAGCGGAGCGGGGGGCCCCACAGATACGCAGTATTTT. V gene TRBV7-3 combines with J gene TRBJ2-3; TRBD2 aligns across 9 bases. Unmatched junction bases numbered 5, after V lost 5 bases and J lost 2 bases. In germline, CDR1 is SGHTA, CDR2 FQGTGA. The CDR3 length is 15 residues.